This T cell receptor (beta chain) is drawn from a study of shared clonotypes between healthy human individuals. Here immunoSEQ multiplex PCR was the method, and the copy in TCRdb shows in-frame clones only, minus some. The sample comprises 2.3 million or so clones, approximately 95% of which are singletons, and under 0.45% rests with the top ten. This clone was detected only once. What it binds is unknown. At the DNA level, this CDR3 is encoded by other sequences in the same sample as well. Unmatched junction bases numbered 1, after V lost 8 bases and J lost 3 bases. Germline loops: CDR1 SGHRS, CDR2 YFSETQ. The CDR3 contains 11 residues. Study findings and constraints: Richness estimates generally favored naive over memory subsets.

The sequencing input was naive CD4+ T cells from PBMCs. Described subset: CD45RA+ positively selected. This sequence originates from a man aged 18-30 years in good health. Some clones in this sample may be carry-over from other donors' samples. The rearrangement joins TRBV5-1 to TRBJ2-7, with 8 bases fitting TRBD1. The CDR3 protein is CASTGGYEQYF. The DNA for the CDR3 is TGCGCCAGTACAGGGGGCTACGAGCAGTACTTC.